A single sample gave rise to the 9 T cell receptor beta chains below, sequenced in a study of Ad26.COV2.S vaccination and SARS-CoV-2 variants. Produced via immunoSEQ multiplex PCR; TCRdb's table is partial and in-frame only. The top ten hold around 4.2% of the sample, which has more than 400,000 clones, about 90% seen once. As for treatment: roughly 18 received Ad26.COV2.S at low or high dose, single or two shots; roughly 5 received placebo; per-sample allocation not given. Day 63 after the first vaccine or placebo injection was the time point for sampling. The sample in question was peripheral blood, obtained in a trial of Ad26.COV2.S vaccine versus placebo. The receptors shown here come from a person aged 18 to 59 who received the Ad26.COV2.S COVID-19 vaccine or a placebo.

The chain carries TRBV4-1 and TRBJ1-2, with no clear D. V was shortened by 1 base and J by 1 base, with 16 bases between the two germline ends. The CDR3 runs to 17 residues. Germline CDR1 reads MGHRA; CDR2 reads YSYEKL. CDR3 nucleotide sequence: TGCGCCAGCAGCCAAGCCCAACGAGTGGTCTTTAACTATGGCTACACCTTC. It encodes CASSQAQRVVFNYGYTF.

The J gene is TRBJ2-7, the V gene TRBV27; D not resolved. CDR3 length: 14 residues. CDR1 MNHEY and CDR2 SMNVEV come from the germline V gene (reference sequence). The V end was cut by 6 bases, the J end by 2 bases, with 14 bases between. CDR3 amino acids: CASSLTEAPYEQYF. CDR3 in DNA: TGTGCCAGCAGCCTGACTGAGGCCCCCTACGAGCAGTACTTC.

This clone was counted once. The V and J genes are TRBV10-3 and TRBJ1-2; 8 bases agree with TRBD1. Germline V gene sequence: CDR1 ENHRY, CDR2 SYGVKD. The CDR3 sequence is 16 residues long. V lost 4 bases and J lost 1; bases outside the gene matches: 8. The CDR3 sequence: CAISGDRTRNNYGYTF. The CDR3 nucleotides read TGTGCCATCAGTGGGGACAGGACCAGGAATAACTATGGCTACACCTTC.

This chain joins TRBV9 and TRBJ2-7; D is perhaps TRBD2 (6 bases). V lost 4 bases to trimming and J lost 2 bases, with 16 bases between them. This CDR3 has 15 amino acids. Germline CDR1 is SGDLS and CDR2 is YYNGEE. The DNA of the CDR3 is TGTGCCAGCAGCCGAACGGGACTGGAGACCTACGAGCAGTACTTC. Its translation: CASSRTGLETYEQYF. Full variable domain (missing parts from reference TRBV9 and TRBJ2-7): DSGVTQTPKHLITATGQRVTLRCSPRSGDLSVYWYQQSLDQGLQFLIQYYNGEERAKGNILERFSAQQFPDLHSELNLSSLELGDSALYFCASSRTGLETYEQYFGPGTRLTVT.

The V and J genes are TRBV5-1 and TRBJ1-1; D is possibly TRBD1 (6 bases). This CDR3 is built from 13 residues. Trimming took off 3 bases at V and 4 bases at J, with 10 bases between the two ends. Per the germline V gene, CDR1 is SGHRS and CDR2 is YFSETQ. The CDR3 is CASSSRGGTEAFF. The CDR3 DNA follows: TGCGCCAGCAGCTCCAGGGGTGGCACTGAAGCTTTCTTT.

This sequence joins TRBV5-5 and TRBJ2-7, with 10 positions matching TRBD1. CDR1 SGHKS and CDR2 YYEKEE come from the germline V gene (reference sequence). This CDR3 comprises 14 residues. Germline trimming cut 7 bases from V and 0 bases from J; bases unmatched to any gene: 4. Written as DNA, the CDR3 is TGTGCCAGCCAAAGACAGGGGGCCTCCTACGAGCAGTACTTC. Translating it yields CASQRQGASYEQYF.

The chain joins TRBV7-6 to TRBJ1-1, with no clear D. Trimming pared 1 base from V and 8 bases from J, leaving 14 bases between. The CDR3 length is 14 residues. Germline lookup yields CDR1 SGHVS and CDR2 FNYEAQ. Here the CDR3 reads CASSLEKDPVEAFF. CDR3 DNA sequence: TGTGCCAGCAGCTTAGAGAAAGACCCCGTGGAAGCTTTCTTT.

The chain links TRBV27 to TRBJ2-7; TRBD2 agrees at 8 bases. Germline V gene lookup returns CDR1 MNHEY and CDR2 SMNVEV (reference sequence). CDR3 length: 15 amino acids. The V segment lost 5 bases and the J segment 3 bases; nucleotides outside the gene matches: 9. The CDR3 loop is CASSPLRGVDYEQYF. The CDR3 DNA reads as TGTGCCAGCAGTCCGCTGCGGGGGGTGGACTACGAGCAGTACTTC.

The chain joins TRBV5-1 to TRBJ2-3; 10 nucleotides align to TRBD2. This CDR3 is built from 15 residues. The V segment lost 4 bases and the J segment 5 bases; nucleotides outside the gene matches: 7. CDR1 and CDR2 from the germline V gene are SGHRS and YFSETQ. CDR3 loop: CASSQDPSGRDTQYF. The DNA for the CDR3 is TGCGCCAGCAGCCAGGACCCTAGCGGGAGAGATACGCAGTATTTT.